These 26 T cell receptor beta chains originate from one sample sequenced in a study of T cell responses to AZD1222 COVID-19 vaccine. Produced via immunoSEQ multiplex PCR; TCRdb's table is partial and in-frame only. The sample holds 86,000 or so clones, 85% to 90% seen once. The sample here was peripheral blood, taken 28 days after the second AZD1222 dose. The receptor set was obtained from an adult who received the AZD1222 COVID-19 vaccine.

The rearrangement joins TRBV18 to TRBJ1-5, with 8 positions matching TRBD1. Trimming took 6 bases from V and 2 from J; bases not matched to a gene: 6. The CDR3 has 15 amino acids. Germline CDR1 is KGHSH and CDR2 is LQKENI. The CDR3 region has the DNA TGTGCCAGCTCGTTGACAGGGGAGGGCAATCAGCCCCAGCATTTT. Translating gives CASSLTGEGNQPQHF.

The chain combines TRBV25-1 with TRBJ1-4; D possibly corresponds to TRBD1 (5 bases). V lost 4 bases and J lost 2, with 8 bases in between. The CDR3 totals 14 residues. Germline V gives CDR1 MGHDK, CDR2 SYGVNS. CDR3 sequence: CASSVGGTNEKLFF. CDR3 nucleotides: TGTGCCAGCAGTGTTGGGGGGACTAATGAAAAACTGTTTTTT.

The chain couples TRBV4-2 to TRBJ2-2, with unresolved D. Germline V gives CDR1 LGHNA, CDR2 YNFKEQ. The length of the CDR3 is 14 residues. V lost 1 base, J lost 6 bases, and 9 bases lay in between. The DNA for the CDR3 is TGTGCCAGCAGCCAAGTCGGCGAGGCCGGGGAGCTGTTTTTT. It specifies CASSQVGEAGELFF.

V usage is TRBV10-3 and J usage is TRBJ1-5, with 9 bases matching TRBD1. The germline CDR1 and CDR2 sequences are ENHRY and SYGVKD. The junction had 13 bases not matched to a gene; V was cut back by 3 bases and J by 4 bases. The CDR3 has 18 residues. The CDR3 DNA sequence: TGTGCCATCAGTGACTCCACGCTCGTGACAGGGGGGAATCAGCCCCAGCATTTT. Its protein product is CAISDSTLVTGGNQPQHF.

The chain is built from TRBV7-6 and TRBJ2-7; 7 bases agree with TRBD1. The CDR3 has 12 amino acids. V was pared by 2 bases and J by 6 bases, with 1 base of the junction left unmatched. Germline loops: CDR1 SGHVS, CDR2 FNYEAQ. CDR3: CASSLSGGEQYF. CDR3 nucleotides: TGTGCCAGCAGCTTATCAGGGGGCGAGCAGTACTTC.

J is TRBJ1-3 and V is TRBV7-2; TRBD1 aligns across 10 bases. The junction had 4 bases not matched to a gene; V was cut back by 0 bases and J by 2 bases. Germline CDR1 reads SGHTA; CDR2 reads FQGNSA. This CDR3 region has 17 residues. This CDR3 is CASSLAPGTGAGNTIYF. CDR3 coding DNA: TGTGCCAGCAGCTTAGCTCCCGGGACAGGGGCTGGAAACACCATATATTTT.

The chain joins TRBV6-1 to TRBJ1-1; TRBD1 aligns across 7 bases. The germline CDR1 and CDR2 sequences are MNHNS and SASEGT. The CDR3 length is 13 residues. J lost 6 bases, V lost 5 bases, and 6 bases had no gene match. The CDR3 sequence: CASSSTGEPEAFF. The CDR3 DNA follows: TGTGCCAGCAGTTCAACAGGGGAACCTGAAGCTTTCTTT.

The sample holds a few counts of this clone. V and J are TRBV4-2 and TRBJ1-5; D call uncertain. This CDR3 comprises 14 residues. Looked up from germline, CDR1 is LGHNA and CDR2 is YNFKEQ. The V and J ends lost 1 base and 3 bases respectively, with 7 bases between them. The CDR3, as DNA: TGTGCCAGCAGCCAAGTAAGGTCCAATCAGCCCCAGCATTTT. As protein: CASSQVRSNQPQHF.

The chain uses TRBV14 and TRBJ1-1; D is perhaps TRBD1 (5 bases). The ends were cut back, 2 bases at V and 0 bases at J, with 10 bases in the middle. The CDR3 is 15 residues long. Germline CDR1 SGHDN, CDR2 FVKESK. CDR3 coding DNA: TGTGCCAGCAGCCAACAGGGTTACTTGAACACTGAAGCTTTCTTT. Encoded protein: CASSQQGYLNTEAFF.

This sequence joins TRBV5-1 and TRBJ2-7; perhaps TRBD2 as D (6 bases). The CDR3 sequence is 16 residues long. The V end lost 0 bases, the J end lost 1 base, and 14 bases lay between the germline ends. From germline, CDR1 is SGHRS and CDR2 YFSETQ. CDR3 region: CASSLDAASASYEQYF. The CDR3 nucleotides are TGCGCCAGCAGCTTGGACGCGGCTAGCGCTTCCTACGAGCAGTACTTC.

The CDR3 loop reads CASSAIAGEQYF. For the CDR3, the DNA is TGTGCCAGCAGTGCGATAGCTGGGGAGCAGTACTTC. The chain employs TRBV2 and TRBJ2-7, with no clear D. This CDR3 has 12 residues. Germline V gives CDR1 SNHLY, CDR2 FYNNEI. V was shortened by 4 bases and J by 7 bases, with 11 bases between the two germline ends.

The genes are TRBV7-2 and TRBJ1-4; unclear D gene. CDR1 is SGHTA and CDR2 is FQGNSA in the germline V gene. Trimming left V 2 bases short and J 5 bases short, with 12 bases between. The CDR3 runs 15 residues. The CDR3 loop is CASSLSHSINEKLFF. CDR3 DNA: TGTGCCAGCAGCTTAAGTCACAGCATAAATGAAAAACTGTTTTTT.

V is TRBV5-5 and J is TRBJ2-5; D not certain. This CDR3 region has 11 residues. Trimming left V 4 bases short and J 3 bases short, with 4 bases between. Germline loops: CDR1 SGHKS, CDR2 YYEKEE (reference sequence). The CDR3 bases are TGTGCCAGCAGCGTTAAAGAGACCCAGTACTTC. This gives the protein CASSVKETQYF. Based on the CDR3 plus reference TRBV5-5 and TRBJ2-5, the full variable domain is DAGVTQSPTHLIKTRGQQVTLRCSPISGHKSVSWYQQVLGQGPQFIFQYYEKEERGRGNFPDRFSARQFPNYSSELNVNALLLGDSALYLCASSVKETQYFGPGTRLLVL.

The chain couples TRBV7-2 to TRBJ2-5, with 9 bases lining up with TRBD2. Trimming took 0 bases from V and 5 from J; bases not matched to a gene: 4. Looked up from germline, CDR1 is SGHTA and CDR2 is FQGNSA. The CDR3 is made up of 15 amino acids. The CDR3 reads CASSLAGAGGETQYF. In DNA form, the CDR3 reads TGTGCCAGCAGCTTAGCGGGAGCGGGAGGTGAGACCCAGTACTTC.

The gene calls are TRBV20-1 and TRBJ2-1; D may be TRBD1 (6 bases). The CDR3 loop spans 11 amino acids. Germline values: CDR1 DFQATT, CDR2 SNEGSKA (reference sequence). V was trimmed by 2 bases and J by 10 bases, leaving 9 bases between them. DNA for the CDR3: TGCAGTGCTAGACTCGACAGGGAGCAGTTCTTC. As protein: CSARLDREQFF.

The V call is TRBV7-8, the J call TRBJ1-3; D remains unclear. The CDR3 is 14 residues long. The V and J ends lost 0 bases and 1 base respectively, with 4 bases between them. Germline CDR1 reads SGHVS; CDR2 reads FQNEAQ. DNA for the CDR3: TGTGCCAGCAGCTTAGCCAGGTCTGGAAACACCATATATTTT. Its protein product is CASSLARSGNTIYF.

CDR3 region: CASSQTSGGRSEQYF. The CDR3 DNA follows: TGTGCCAGCAGTCAGACTAGCGGGGGCCGCTCGGAGCAGTACTTC. V is TRBV27 and J is TRBJ2-7; 12 bases match TRBD2. Germline V gene lookup returns CDR1 MNHEY and CDR2 SMNVEV (reference sequence). V lost 5 bases and J lost 7; bases outside the gene matches: 9. This CDR3 spans 15 amino acids.

The V call is TRBV3-1 (or the pseudogene TRBV3-2), the J call TRBJ2-7; the D gene is possibly TRBD1 (6 bases). Germline V gives CDR1 LGHDT, CDR2 YNNKEL (reference sequence). The CDR3 covers 13 residues. V was pared by 4 bases and J by 3 bases, with 10 bases between. The DNA of the CDR3 is TGTGCCAGCAGCCGACAGGCTCGCTACGAGCAGTACTTC. It is translated as CASSRQARYEQYF.

The chain joins TRBV19 to TRBJ1-1, with D perhaps TRBD1 (6 bases). Germline V gives CDR1 LNHDA, CDR2 SQIVND (reference sequence). CDR3 length: 13 residues. Trimming removed 3 bases from V and 3 bases from J, with 8 bases in between. The CDR3 region is CASSMKGDTEAFF. For the CDR3, the DNA is TGTGCCAGTAGTATGAAGGGGGACACTGAAGCTTTCTTT.

The chain recombines TRBV5-4 with TRBJ2-1; 9 bases match TRBD2. The ends lost 1 base at V and 8 bases at J; junction bases unmatched: 4. Germline CDR1 is SGHNT and CDR2 is YYREEE (reference sequence). This CDR3 has 14 residues. The CDR3 region is CASSLNRLADEQFF. Written as DNA, the CDR3 is TGTGCCAGCAGCTTGAATAGACTAGCGGATGAGCAGTTCTTC. Based on the CDR3 plus reference TRBV5-4 and TRBJ2-1, the full variable domain is ETGVTQSPTHLIKTRGQQVTLRCSSQSGHNTVSWYQQALGQGPQFIFQYYREEENGRGNFPPRFSGLQFPNYSSELNVNALELDDSALYLCASSLNRLADEQFFGPGTRLTVL.

This clone was counted a single time. The J gene is TRBJ2-1, the V gene TRBV11-3; D is tentatively TRBD1 or TRBD2 (5 bases each). CDR1 and CDR2 (germline): SGHNT, YENEEA. The CDR3 is 13 residues long. Trimming took 5 bases from V and 7 from J, leaving 12 bases between them. The CDR3 region is CASSPRDRNEQFF. CDR3 DNA: TGTGCCAGCAGCCCCCGGGACCGGAATGAGCAGTTCTTC.

The chain is built from TRBV18 and TRBJ1-6; 9 nucleotides line up with TRBD1. Germline assignment: CDR1 KGHSH and CDR2 LQKENI. V lost 3 bases and J lost 10; bases outside the gene matches: 10. The length of the CDR3 is 16 residues. DNA of the CDR3: TGTGCCAGCTCACCCACAACGGGACAGGGCCAGTCACCCCTCCACTTT. Protein: CASSPTTGQGQSPLHF.

The chain recombines TRBV11-3 with TRBJ2-1; 11 bases agree with TRBD2. This CDR3 spans 15 amino acids. V shed 4 bases, J shed 7 bases, and the junction held 6 bases outside the gene matches. Germline CDR1 reads SGHNT; CDR2 reads YENEEA. This CDR3 is CASSSIAGGRNEQFF. CDR3 DNA sequence: TGTGCCAGCAGCTCCATAGCGGGAGGGCGGAATGAGCAGTTCTTC.

V gene TRBV7-9 combines with J gene TRBJ2-5, with 7 nucleotides matching TRBD2. Germline assignment: CDR1 SEHNR and CDR2 FQNEAQ (reference sequence). CDR3 length: 17 residues. Unmatched junction bases numbered 13, after V lost 5 bases and J lost 1 base. CDR3 protein: CASSPPWERGFQETQYF. The CDR3 DNA reads TGTGCCAGCAGCCCCCCCTGGGAGCGGGGCTTCCAAGAGACCCAGTACTTC.

The chain has TRBV6-5 and TRBJ2-2; possibly TRBD2 for D (5 bases). V was pared by 2 bases and J by 9 bases, with 10 bases between. The CDR3 spans 13 residues. Per germline, CDR1 MNHEY and CDR2 SVGAGI. As DNA, the CDR3 is TGTGCCAGCAGTTACGAGGGTGGCCGGGAGCTGTTTTTT. Translated, it gives CASSYEGGRELFF.

V usage is TRBV13 and J usage is TRBJ2-7; D unresolved. CDR3 length: 13 residues. The V end lost 4 bases, the J end lost 3 bases, and 10 bases lay between the germline ends. Looked up from germline, CDR1 is PRHDT and CDR2 is FYEKMQ (reference sequence). CDR3 in DNA: TGTGCCAGCAGCTCCACCGAGGACTACGAGCAGTACTTC. This sequence encodes CASSSTEDYEQYF.